The clone carrying this TCR beta chain has a count of ten or more. The antigen is undetermined. This CDR3 comprises 13 residues. V was clipped by 7 bases and J by 0 bases, with 9 bases between them. CDR1 MNHNS and CDR2 SASEGT come from the germline V gene. Patients aged 18 to 65 had newly diagnosed hyperthyroidism of under 2 months' duration. This entry is derived from a study of T cells in Graves' hyperthyroidism and ophthalmopathy. Study results and limitations: Clonotypes that were expanded in thyroid above 0.001 mostly appeared in blood too.

RNA transcripts gave rise to amplified TCR beta CDR3 regions. HTBI primers were the set used in a first-round RT-PCR of the TCR CDR3. TCRdb reprocessed the multiplex PCR reads via MiXCR and lists one record per CDR3 protein. The data show 500,000 to 600,000 distinct CDR3 sequences, approximately 16% seen once. Sequencing was performed on blood. This chain connects TRBV6-1 to TRBJ1-1; no clear D gene. The receptor was isolated from a woman aged 18-30 years with Graves' hyperthyroidism. CDR3 bases: TGTGCCAGCAAGCGTAGCCTGAACACTGAAGCTTTCTTT. Translating it yields CASKRSLNTEAFF.